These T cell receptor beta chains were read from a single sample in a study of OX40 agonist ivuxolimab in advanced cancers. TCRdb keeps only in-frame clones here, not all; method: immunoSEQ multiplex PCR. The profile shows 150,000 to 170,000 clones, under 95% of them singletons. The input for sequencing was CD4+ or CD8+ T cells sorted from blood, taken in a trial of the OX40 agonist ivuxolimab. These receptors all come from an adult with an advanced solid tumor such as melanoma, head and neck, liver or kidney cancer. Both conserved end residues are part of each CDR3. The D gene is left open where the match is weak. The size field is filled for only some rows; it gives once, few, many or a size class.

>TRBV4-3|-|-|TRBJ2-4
TGCGCCAGCAGCCAAGAAGGGGGGAGAGGTGCCAAAAACATTCAGTACTTC
CASSQEGGRGAKNIQYF
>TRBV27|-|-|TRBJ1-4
TGTGCCAGCAGTTTTAAGCCCGTCAATGAAAAACTGTTTTTT
CASSFKPVNEKLFF
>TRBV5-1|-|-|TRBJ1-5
TGCGCCAGCAGCTCCGGGGGGGCGAGCAATCAGCCCCAGCATTTT
CASSSGGASNQPQHF
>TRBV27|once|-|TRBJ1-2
TGTGCCAGCAGGTCACAGGCCTATGGCTACACCTTC
CASRSQAYGYTF
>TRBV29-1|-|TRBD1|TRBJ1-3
TGCAGCACTAGGGACAGGGGTGGAAACACCATATATTTT
CSTRDRGGNTIYF
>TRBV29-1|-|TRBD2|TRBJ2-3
TGCAGCGTTGAAACTAGCGGGAGCACAGATACGCAGTATTTT
CSVETSGSTDTQYF
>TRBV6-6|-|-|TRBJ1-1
TGTGCCAGCAGTTACTCAACCAAAGCTTTCTTT
CASSYSTKAFF
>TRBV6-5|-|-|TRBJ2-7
TGTGCCAGCAGTTACTCGGCAGGCGGCTCCTACGAGCAGTACTTC
CASSYSAGGSYEQYF
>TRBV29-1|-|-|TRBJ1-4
TGCAGCGTTGTGGACCAGTTGAATGAAAAACTGTTTTTT
CSVVDQLNEKLFF
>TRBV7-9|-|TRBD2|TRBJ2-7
TGTGCCAGCAGCCCCCGGGGACTAACAAAGAACGAGCAGTACTTC
CASSPRGLTKNEQYF
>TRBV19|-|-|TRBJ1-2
TGTGCCAGTAGTATAGGTTTAAGGGTTCAAGGCTACACCTTC
CASSIGLRVQGYTF
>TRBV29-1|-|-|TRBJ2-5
TGCAGCGCCAGGCTGGAGACCCAGTACTTC
CSARLETQYF
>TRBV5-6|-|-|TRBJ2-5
TGTGCCAGCAGCTTGTTTAGGCCAGGCCAAGAGACCCAGTACTTC
CASSLFRPGQETQYF
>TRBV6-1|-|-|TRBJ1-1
TGTGCCAGCAGTGAAGCGCTTCCGGGCAGGGGCGGTGGCACTGAAGCTTTCTTT
CASSEALPGRGGGTEAFF
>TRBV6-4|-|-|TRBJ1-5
TGTGCCAGCAGTAGAACAGGGAACGGTCAGCCCCAGCATTTT
CASSRTGNGQPQHF
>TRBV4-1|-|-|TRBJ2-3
TGCGCCAGCAGCCAACCCCCGGGGTATAGCACAGATACGCAGTATTTT
CASSQPPGYSTDTQYF
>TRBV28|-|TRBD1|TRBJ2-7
TGTGCCAGCAGTTCCCTCCCTGGGACAGGGGGCAGGGACGAGCAGTACTTC
CASSSLPGTGGRDEQYF
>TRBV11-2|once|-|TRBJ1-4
TGTGCCAGCAGCCTCAGGGTTGTTGATGAAAAACTGTTTTTT
CASSLRVVDEKLFF
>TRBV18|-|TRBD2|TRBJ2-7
TGTGCCAGCGCTCTAGCGGGAGGGCCGAGGGAGCAGTACTTC
CASALAGGPREQYF
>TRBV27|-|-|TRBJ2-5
TGTGCCAGCAGTTCCGGGGCCAGAGTTGTGGAGACCCAGTACTTC
CASSSGARVVETQYF
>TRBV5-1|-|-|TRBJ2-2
TGCGCCAGCAGCGTACCCCCCCAGCGGGTCAACACCGGGGAGCTGTTTTTT
CASSVPPQRVNTGELFF
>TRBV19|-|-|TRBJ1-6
TGTGCCAGTAGTATGACAGGCATCACCTATAATTCACCCCTCCACTTT
CASSMTGITYNSPLHF
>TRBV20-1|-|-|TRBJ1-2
TGCAGTGCTAGGCGGACTTACGGCTACACCTTC
CSARRTYGYTF
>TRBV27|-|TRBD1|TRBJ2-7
TGTGCCAGCAGTTCGGTAGGACAGGGCTACGAGCAGTACTTC
CASSSVGQGYEQYF
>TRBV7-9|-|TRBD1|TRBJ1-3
TGTGCCAGCAGCCCCGGGACAGGGGGAGGAAACACCATATATTTT
CASSPGTGGGNTIYF
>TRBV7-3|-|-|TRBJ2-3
TGTGCCAGCACCGACGGTAGCACAGATACGCAGTATTTT
CASTDGSTDTQYF
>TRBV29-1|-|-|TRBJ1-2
TGCAGCGTTGACAGGGCCTCTAACTATGGCTACACCTTC
CSVDRASNYGYTF